The rows below give T cell receptor beta chains drawn from one sample of a study of T-cell reconstitution after alpha-beta-depleted transplantation in children. A single record per CDR3 protein comes from TCRdb applying MiXCR to the PCR reads. The repertoire holds around 500,000 distinct CDR3 sequences, with around 12% as singletons. Sequenced here: PBMCs from the stem cell graft donor, sampled from the stem cell graft. The receptors originated from a human donor who donated a stem cell graft to a child with combined immunodeficiency. CDR3s include the opening cysteine and the closing phenylalanine or tryptophan. A D gene is named only where the DNA matches it firmly. Clone size appears in some rows only: once, few, many, or a class for an expanded clone.

d_gene,abundance,v_gene,j_gene,CDR3nt,CDR3aa
-,many,TRBV6-2/TRBV6-3,TRBJ2-1,TGTGCCAGCCTACACGGCAATGAGCAGTTCTTC,CASLHGNEQFF
-,-,TRBV14,TRBJ2-6,TGTGCCAGCAGCCCCAGAACTGGGGCCAACGTCCTGACTTTC,CASSPRTGANVLTF
-,many,TRBV6-5,TRBJ2-7,TGTGCCAGCAGTTACTCACGGGTGTACGAGCAGTACTTC,CASSYSRVYEQYF
-,-,TRBV24-1,TRBJ2-7,TGTGCCACCCATTGGGCCAGGTACGAGCAGTACTTC,CATHWARYEQYF
TRBD1,few,TRBV29-1,TRBJ2-1,TGCAGCGTTGATTTGGGGTCGAGGGACAGGGTATTGCCAACCTTC,CSVDLGSRDRVLPTF
-,few,TRBV12-3/TRBV12-4,TRBJ2-5,TGTGCCAGCAGTTCTTCCCTGGACCCCCTATCCCAGTACCAAGAGACCCAGTACTTC,CASSSSLDPLSQYQETQYF
-,-,TRBV20-1,TRBJ2-5,TGCAGTGCTATCGACATGGGGGAGACCCAGTACTTC,CSAIDMGETQYF
-,many,TRBV19,TRBJ2-1,TGTGCCAGTAGTATAGGGGGAGATTACAATGAGCAGTTCTTC,CASSIGGDYNEQFF
-,few,TRBV7-8,TRBJ2-1,TGTGCCAGCAGCCCAGTTGCTAGGGACCTCAGCTCCTACAATGAGCAGTTCTTC,CASSPVARDLSSYNEQFF
-,few,TRBV11-3,TRBJ2-1,TGTGCCAGCAGCGCGGTACAGAGCTCCTACAATGAGCAGTTCTTC,CASSAVQSSYNEQFF
TRBD1,few,TRBV5-1,TRBJ2-5,TGCGCCAGCAGCTCCTCCGGGACAGTTCAAGAGACCCAGTACTTC,CASSSSGTVQETQYF
TRBD2,few,TRBV6-5,TRBJ2-3,TGTGCCAGCAGTACCTCACTAGCGGGGGGCACAGATACGCAGTATTTT,CASSTSLAGGTDTQYF
-,-,TRBV12-3/TRBV12-4,TRBJ1-5,TGTGCCAGCAGTTTACCCTCAGGAGTGCGGGGGGCGCGGGATCAGCCCCAGCATTTT,CASSLPSGVRGARDQPQHF
-,-,TRBV5-1,TRBJ2-7,TGCGCCAGCAGGGACCGGTACGGGTCCTACGAGCAGTACTTC,CASRDRYGSYEQYF
-,-,TRBV6-2/TRBV6-3,TRBJ2-1,TGTGCCAGCAGCTTGCCAAACCCACCTTACAATGAGCAGTTCTTC,CASSLPNPPYNEQFF
-,few,TRBV7-6,TRBJ1-1,TGTGCCAGCAGCCTACAGGGTGGGTACACTGAAGCTTTCTTT,CASSLQGGYTEAFF
-,few,TRBV9,TRBJ2-7,TGTGCCAGCAGCGTACAATGGGACCCCTCCTACGAGCAGTACTTC,CASSVQWDPSYEQYF
-,many,TRBV7-2,TRBJ1-6,TGTGCCAGCAGCTTGCGGTCTAATTCACCCCTCCACTTT,CASSLRSNSPLHF
-,few,TRBV12-3/TRBV12-4,TRBJ2-4,TGTGCCAGCAGACAGGGAAATCGCAAAAACATTCAGTACTTC,CASRQGNRKNIQYF
-,few,TRBV29-1,TRBJ2-1,TGCAGCGTGGTTGGGGAAAACTACAATGAGCAGTTCTTC,CSVVGENYNEQFF
TRBD1,-,TRBV12-3/TRBV12-4,TRBJ2-7,TGTGCCAGCAAGCGGGGACAGGGGCTATCCTACGAGCAGTACTTC,CASKRGQGLSYEQYF
-,few,TRBV7-6,TRBJ2-4,TGTGCCAGCAGTTCGGGGCGAAACAAAAACATTCAGTACTTC,CASSSGRNKNIQYF
-,-,TRBV19,TRBJ2-7,TGTGCCAGTAGTATAGATCACGCCTACGAGCAGTACTTC,CASSIDHAYEQYF
-,few,TRBV21-1,TRBJ2-3,TGTGCCAGCAGCAAAGGAGTACAGGGTCATCCAGATACGCAGTATTTT,CASSKGVQGHPDTQYF
-,-,TRBV5-1,TRBJ2-5,TGCGCCAGCAGCTTGGAACAGGGACGGGGAGAGACCCAGTACTTC,CASSLEQGRGETQYF
TRBD1,-,TRBV12-3/TRBV12-4,TRBJ2-7,TGTGCCAGCAGGAGACAGGGAACCGAGCAGTACTTC,CASRRQGTEQYF
-,many,TRBV7-2,TRBJ1-1,TGTGCCAGCAGCTTAGGAGTGGACACTGAAGCTTTCTTT,CASSLGVDTEAFF
TRBD2,few,TRBV25-1,TRBJ2-3,TGTGCCATCGGGGGGATGATGAGCACAGATACGCAGTATTTT,CAIGGMMSTDTQYF
-,few,TRBV5-6,TRBJ2-1,TGTGCCAGCAGCGCCAAGACAGTAGGCCCCTACGGTGAGCAGTTCTTC,CASSAKTVGPYGEQFF
-,many,TRBV6-5,TRBJ2-1,TGTGCCAGCAGTTACCCCGCTATGCCTGGGGACAATGAGCAGTTCTTC,CASSYPAMPGDNEQFF
TRBD2,-,TRBV2,TRBJ2-1,TGTGCCAGCAGTGGAGTGACTAGCGGGAGGAGGGTCTTC,CASSGVTSGRRVF
-,few,TRBV3-1,TRBJ2-5,TGTGCCAGCAGCCCGTTCCCCGAATGGGCACAAGAGACCCAGTACTTC,CASSPFPEWAQETQYF
TRBD2,few,TRBV20-1,TRBJ2-7,TGCAGTGCTAGAGTTCCTGGTCCCTCAGCGGGGAACTACGAGCAGTACTTC,CSARVPGPSAGNYEQYF
TRBD2,few,TRBV5-6,TRBJ2-7,TGTGCCAGCAGCTCAGCGGGAGCCCCCTACGAGCAGTACTTC,CASSSAGAPYEQYF
-,few,TRBV10-2,TRBJ1-2,TGCGCCAGCAGTGAGTCAGTTTTAAATGGCTACACCTTC,CASSESVLNGYTF
-,few,TRBV2,TRBJ2-7,TGTGCCAGCGGGCGGGGGCCGGGATACGAGCAGTACTTC,CASGRGPGYEQYF
-,-,TRBV7-2,TRBJ2-2,TGTGCCAGCAGCCCGACAGTCCCCGGGGAGCTGTTTTTT,CASSPTVPGELFF
-,few,TRBV7-2,TRBJ2-3,TGTGCCAGCAGCTTAGCGAGGTTTCGCACAGATACGCAGTATTTT,CASSLARFRTDTQYF
TRBD2,few,TRBV6-2/TRBV6-3,TRBJ2-1,TGTGCCAGCAGTTACAGGTGGGAGGGCCGGGATGAGCAGTTCTTC,CASSYRWEGRDEQFF
-,many,TRBV29-1,TRBJ2-7,TGCAGCGTTGGCCCGGGAAACAACTTGTACGAGCAGTACTTC,CSVGPGNNLYEQYF
-,many,TRBV5-1,TRBJ2-1,TGCGCCAGCACTTGGGACCCGAATGGGAATGAGCAGTTCTTC,CASTWDPNGNEQFF
-,-,TRBV7-2,TRBJ2-7,TGTGCCAGCACCCGGACAGAAAGATCCTACGAGCAGTACTTC,CASTRTERSYEQYF
-,few,TRBV9,TRBJ2-3,TGTGCCAGCAGCGTAGTGGCTACCGCAGATACGCAGTATTTT,CASSVVATADTQYF
TRBD1,-,TRBV15,TRBJ2-7,TGTGCCACCAGCCTTCGCTCGACAGGGGGAGCAGGGCAGTACTTC,CATSLRSTGGAGQYF
TRBD1,many,TRBV9,TRBJ2-7,TGTGCCAGCAGCCGGGGACAGGCCTACGAGCAGTACTTC,CASSRGQAYEQYF
TRBD2,many,TRBV7-6,TRBJ2-7,TGTGCCAGCAGCTTAGATACTAGCGGGGTGTACGAGCAGTACTTC,CASSLDTSGVYEQYF
-,few,TRBV20-1,TRBJ2-7,TGCAGTGCTAGACGCCCCGGGTACTACGAGCAGTACTTC,CSARRPGYYEQYF
-,few,TRBV6-5,TRBJ2-2,TGTGCCAGCAGCTATCTACTGGATACCGGGGAGCTGTTTTTT,CASSYLLDTGELFF
-,-,TRBV4-2,TRBJ2-3,TGTGCCAGCAGCCAAGGAGGTCAGGCAGATACGCAGTATTTT,CASSQGGQADTQYF
TRBD1,few,TRBV27,TRBJ1-2,TGTGCCAGCACCTCCGGACAGGGGTGGGGCTACACCTTC,CASTSGQGWGYTF